This TCR beta chain was observed in a study of cytomegalovirus exposure and HLA in healthy donors (dated by TCRdb to about 2017). Regarding the complete study: According to a later analysis, the 120 or so validation repertoires were produced on the same platform as the 600 to 850 repertoires of the first cohort. The study aimed to test whether signatures of past pathogen exposure could be identified by cataloging public T cell receptors. Besides the first cohort of 550 to 750 subjects, a separate validation cohort made up of roughly 120 different subjects was used. High-throughput TCR immunosequencing, statistical association of individual TCRs with disease status, and machine learning were combined to predict cytomegalovirus infection status. The study at large found these results: The study listed approximately 150 TCR beta chains as associated with cytomegalovirus. The classifier was reported to diagnose cytomegalovirus status with high specificity and sensitivity in both the original cohort and the validation cohort. In vitro tests confirmed that a few of the cytomegalovirus-associated TCR beta chains recognize cytomegalovirus antigens. Across donors, most TCR sequences were observed very rarely, whereas some public TCRs were present in many individuals. Of the cluster scores, 94% were above 0 in a later analysis, which found that TCRs clustered in the first cohort also tended to co-occur in the roughly 130 validation repertoires. All 130 or so repertoires were used to score co-occurrence in the validation cohort in a later analysis, because that analysis had no HLA typing for the cohort. According to the authors, the approach could potentially be generalized to other disease states and immunological phenotypes.

This clone has only a few counts. No cognate antigen has been identified for it. No clone much larger than this one lies a single base away; base qualities are absent. Receptors were amplified or captured by the immunoSEQ multiplex PCR assay. In the original analysis: A statistical classification framework was built to diagnose cytomegalovirus status from the catalog of TCR beta chain sequences. TCRdb provides this immuneACCESS table in a form limited to in-frame rearrangements. Some clones are lacking; in checked studies, under half of them reflect an unresolved V gene, and why the rest are absent is not known. D and trimming come from the DNA, and the V and J calls and clone size come from that table. The sample table lists 210,000 or so clones, almost 90% of them with a count of one. 2.9% of the sample is taken by the ten largest. Separate from the approximately 690-subject first cohort, the validation cohort of about 130 subjects was the group to which the donors belonged.

The source material was PBMCs. The clonotype was recovered from a woman aged 18-35 years in good health and CMV-seronegative.

CDR3 region: CASSPGQGMNTEAFF. The DNA reads TGTGCCAGCAGCCCAGGACAGGGGATGAACACTGAAGCTTTCTTT. The rearrangement joined TRBV9 to TRBJ1-1, and 9 junctional nucleotides match TRBD1. Germline trimming amounts to 4 bases on V and 0 bases on J, with 4 as the count of junction bases outside the gene matches. The germline V gene specifies SGDLS as CDR1 and YYNGEE as CDR2. Including the terminal cysteine and phenylalanine, the CDR3 comprises 15 residues. The DNA shown is the 45-base CDR3, in frame from base 1.